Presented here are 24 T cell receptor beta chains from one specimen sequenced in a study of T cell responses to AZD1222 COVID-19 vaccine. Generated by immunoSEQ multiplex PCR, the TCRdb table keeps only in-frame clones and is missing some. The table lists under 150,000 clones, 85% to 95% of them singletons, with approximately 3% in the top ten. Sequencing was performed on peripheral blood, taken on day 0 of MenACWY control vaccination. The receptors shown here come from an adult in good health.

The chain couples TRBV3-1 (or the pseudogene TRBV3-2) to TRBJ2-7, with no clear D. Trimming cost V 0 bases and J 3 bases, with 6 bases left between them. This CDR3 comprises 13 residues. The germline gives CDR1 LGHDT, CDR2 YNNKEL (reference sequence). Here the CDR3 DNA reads TGTGCCAGCAGCCAAGATATAGGCTACGAGCAGTACTTC. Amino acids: CASSQDIGYEQYF.

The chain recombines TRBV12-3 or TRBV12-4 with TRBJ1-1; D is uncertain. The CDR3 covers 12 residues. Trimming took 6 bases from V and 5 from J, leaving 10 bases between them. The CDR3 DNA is TGTGCCAGCAGCCACGCGGGAACTGAAGCTTTCTTT. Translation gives CASSHAGTEAFF.

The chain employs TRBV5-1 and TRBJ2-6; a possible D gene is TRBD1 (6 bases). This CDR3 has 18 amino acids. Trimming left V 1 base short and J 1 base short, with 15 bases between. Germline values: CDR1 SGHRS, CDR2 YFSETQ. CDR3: CASSLWAGDRSGANVLTF. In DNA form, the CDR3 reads TGCGCCAGCAGCTTGTGGGCAGGCGACAGGTCTGGGGCCAACGTCCTGACTTTC.

CDR3 nucleotide sequence: TGTGCCAGTAAGGCAGGGCACTATGGCTACACCTTC. Its protein is CASKAGHYGYTF. The chain has TRBV19 and TRBJ1-2, with D possibly TRBD1 on 5 matching bases. Germline loops: CDR1 LNHDA, CDR2 SQIVND (reference sequence). The CDR3 has 12 amino acids. The V end was cut by 7 bases, the J end by 3 bases, with 9 bases between.

The CDR3 loop is CASSEPGQGGEKLFF. DNA for the CDR3: TGTGCCAGCAGTGAACCTGGACAGGGGGGTGAAAAACTGTTTTTT. The rearrangement uses TRBV6-1 and TRBJ1-4, with TRBD1 matching over 10 bases. This CDR3 has 15 residues. Trimming removed 2 bases from V and 7 bases from J; junction bases left unmatched: 4. Germline CDR1 MNHNS, CDR2 SASEGT.

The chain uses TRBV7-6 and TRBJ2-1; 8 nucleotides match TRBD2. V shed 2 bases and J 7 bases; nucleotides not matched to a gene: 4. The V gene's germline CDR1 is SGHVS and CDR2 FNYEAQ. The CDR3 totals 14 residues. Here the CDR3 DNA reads TGTGCCAGCAGCTTAACCGGGAGGGTGAATGAGCAGTTCTTC. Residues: CASSLTGRVNEQFF.

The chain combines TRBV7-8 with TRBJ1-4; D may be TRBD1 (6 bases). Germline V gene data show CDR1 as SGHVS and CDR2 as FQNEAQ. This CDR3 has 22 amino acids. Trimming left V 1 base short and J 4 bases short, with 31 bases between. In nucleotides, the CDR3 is TGTGCCAGCAGCTTAGTACCTAGCTGGGGGCGTCCGTCCAAGACATATAATGAAAAACTGTTTTTT. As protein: CASSLVPSWGRPSKTYNEKLFF.

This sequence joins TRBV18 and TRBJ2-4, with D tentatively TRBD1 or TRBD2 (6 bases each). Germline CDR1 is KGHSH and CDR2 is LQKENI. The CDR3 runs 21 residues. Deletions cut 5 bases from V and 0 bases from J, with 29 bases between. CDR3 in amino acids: CASSSLWGDKYRDLAKNIQYF. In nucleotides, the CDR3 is TGTGCCAGCTCATCTCTTTGGGGGGACAAATACCGCGACTTAGCCAAAAACATTCAGTACTTC.

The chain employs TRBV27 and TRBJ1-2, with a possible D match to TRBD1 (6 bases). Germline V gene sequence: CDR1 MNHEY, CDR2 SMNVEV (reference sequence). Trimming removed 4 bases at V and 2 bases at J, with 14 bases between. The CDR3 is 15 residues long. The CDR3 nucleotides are TGTGCCAGCAGTTGGTTAGGGGGACGCAACTATGGCTACACCTTC. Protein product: CASSWLGGRNYGYTF.

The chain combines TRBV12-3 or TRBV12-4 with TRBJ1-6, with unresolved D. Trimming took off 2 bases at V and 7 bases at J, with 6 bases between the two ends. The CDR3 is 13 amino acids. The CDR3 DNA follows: TGTGCCAGCAGTTTACAAATGAATTCACCCCTCCACTTT. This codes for CASSLQMNSPLHF.

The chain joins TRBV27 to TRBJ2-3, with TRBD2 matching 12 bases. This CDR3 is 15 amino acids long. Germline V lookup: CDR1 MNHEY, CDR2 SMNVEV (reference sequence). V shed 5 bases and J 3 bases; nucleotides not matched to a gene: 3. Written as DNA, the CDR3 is TGTGCCAGCAGTGCCCTAGCGGGAGGGACAGATACGCAGTATTTT. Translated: CASSALAGGTDTQYF.

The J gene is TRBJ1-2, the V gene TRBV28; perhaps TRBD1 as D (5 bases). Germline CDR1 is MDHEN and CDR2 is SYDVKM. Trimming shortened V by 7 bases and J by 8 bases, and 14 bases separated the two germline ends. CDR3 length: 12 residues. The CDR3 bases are TGTGCCAGCATGCAGGGTACCCTGGGCTACACCTTC. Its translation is CASMQGTLGYTF.

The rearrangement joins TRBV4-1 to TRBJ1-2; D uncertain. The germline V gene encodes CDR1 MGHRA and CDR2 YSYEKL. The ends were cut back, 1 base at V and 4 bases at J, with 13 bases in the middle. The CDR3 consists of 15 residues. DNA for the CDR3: TGCGCCAGCAGCCAAGTCCGAGGTGGGCCCTATGGCTACACCTTC. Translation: CASSQVRGGPYGYTF.

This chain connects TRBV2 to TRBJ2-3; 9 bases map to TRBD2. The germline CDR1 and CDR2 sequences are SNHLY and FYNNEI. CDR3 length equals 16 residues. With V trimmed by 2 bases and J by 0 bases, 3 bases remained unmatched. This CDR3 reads CASSESTSGSTDTQYF. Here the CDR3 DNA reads TGTGCCAGCAGTGAATCAACTAGCGGGAGCACAGATACGCAGTATTTT.

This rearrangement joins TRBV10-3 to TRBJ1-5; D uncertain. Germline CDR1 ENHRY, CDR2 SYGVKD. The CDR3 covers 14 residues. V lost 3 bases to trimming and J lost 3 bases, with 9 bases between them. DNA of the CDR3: TGTGCCATCAGTGAAGGACGGAACAATCAGCCCCAGCATTTT. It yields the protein CAISEGRNNQPQHF.

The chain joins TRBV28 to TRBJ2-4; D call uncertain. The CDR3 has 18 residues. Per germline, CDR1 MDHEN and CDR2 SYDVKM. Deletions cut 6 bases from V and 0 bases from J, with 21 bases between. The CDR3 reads CASSLYTGPTLAKNIQYF. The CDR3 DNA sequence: TGTGCCAGCAGCCTATACACTGGTCCGACGCTAGCCAAAAACATTCAGTACTTC.

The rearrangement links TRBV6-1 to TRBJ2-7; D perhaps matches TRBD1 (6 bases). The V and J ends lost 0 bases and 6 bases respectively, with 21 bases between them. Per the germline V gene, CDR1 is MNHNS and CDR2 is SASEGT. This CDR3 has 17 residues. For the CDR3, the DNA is TGTGCCAGCAGTGAAGCGCTTCTAGGACAGATGCCCAGCGAGCAGTACTTC. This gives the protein CASSEALLGQMPSEQYF.

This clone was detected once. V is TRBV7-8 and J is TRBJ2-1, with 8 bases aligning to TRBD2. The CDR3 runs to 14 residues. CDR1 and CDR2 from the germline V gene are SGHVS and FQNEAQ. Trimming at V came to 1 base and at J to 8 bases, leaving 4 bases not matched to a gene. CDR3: CASSLGSGNYEQFF. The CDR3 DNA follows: TGTGCCAGCAGCTTAGGTAGCGGGAACTATGAGCAGTTCTTC.

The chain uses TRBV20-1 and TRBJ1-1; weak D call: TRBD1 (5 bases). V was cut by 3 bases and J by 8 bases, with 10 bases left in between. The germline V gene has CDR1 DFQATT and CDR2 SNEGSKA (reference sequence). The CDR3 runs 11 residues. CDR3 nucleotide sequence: TGCAGTGCTAGGAGGGACGGGGAAGCTTTCTTT. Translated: CSARRDGEAFF.

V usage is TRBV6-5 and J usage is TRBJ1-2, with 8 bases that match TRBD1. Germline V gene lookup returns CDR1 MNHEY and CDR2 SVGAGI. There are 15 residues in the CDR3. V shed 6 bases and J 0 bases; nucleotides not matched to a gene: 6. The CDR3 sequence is CASSNRGRTNYGYTF. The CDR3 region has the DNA TGTGCCAGCAGCAACAGGGGGAGGACTAACTATGGCTACACCTTC.

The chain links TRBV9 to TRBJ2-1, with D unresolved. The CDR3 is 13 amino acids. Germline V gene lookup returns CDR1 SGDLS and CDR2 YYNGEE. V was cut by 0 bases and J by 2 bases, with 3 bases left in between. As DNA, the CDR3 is TGTGCCAGCAGCGTAGGGGCCTACAATGAGCAGTTCTTC. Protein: CASSVGAYNEQFF.

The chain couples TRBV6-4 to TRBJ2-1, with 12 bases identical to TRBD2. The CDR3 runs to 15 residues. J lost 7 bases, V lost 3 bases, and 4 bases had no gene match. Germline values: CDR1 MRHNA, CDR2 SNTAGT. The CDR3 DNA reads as TGTGCCAGCAGTGAGCTAGCGGGGGGGCGAAATGAGCAGTTCTTC. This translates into CASSELAGGRNEQFF.

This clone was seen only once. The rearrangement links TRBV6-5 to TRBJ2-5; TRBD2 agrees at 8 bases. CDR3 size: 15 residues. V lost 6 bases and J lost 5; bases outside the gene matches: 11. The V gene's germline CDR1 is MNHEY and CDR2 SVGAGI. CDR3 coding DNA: TGTGCCAGCAGCCTGGGGGGAACGGGAGGGGAGACCCAGTACTTC. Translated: CASSLGGTGGETQYF.

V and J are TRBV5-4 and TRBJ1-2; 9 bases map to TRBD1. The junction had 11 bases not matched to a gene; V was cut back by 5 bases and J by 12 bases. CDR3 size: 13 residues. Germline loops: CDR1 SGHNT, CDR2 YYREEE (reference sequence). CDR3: CASSRDREQPDTF. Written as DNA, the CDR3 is TGTGCCAGCAGTCGGGACAGGGAACAACCCGACACCTTC.